These 5 T cell receptor beta chains originate from one sample sequenced in a study of T cells in Graves' hyperthyroidism and ophthalmopathy. TCR beta CDR3 sequences were amplified from RNA transcripts. The primer set for the first-round RT-PCR of the TCR CDR3 was HTBI. Each CDR3 protein gets one entry after TCRdb re-called the multiplex PCR reads with MiXCR. The sample has some 550,000 distinct CDR3 sequences; approximately 15% are singletons. Sequenced input: blood. Source of these receptors: a woman in her thirties or forties with Graves' ophthalmopathy.

The chain carries TRBV7-9 and TRBJ2-7; possibly TRBD1 for D (5 bases). The CDR3 spans 16 residues. In germline, CDR1 is SEHNR, CDR2 FQNEAQ (reference sequence). Trimming shortened V by 4 bases and J by 4 bases, and 20 bases separated the two germline ends. As DNA, the CDR3 is TGTGCCAGCAGCTCAACGGACATATCTCTCCCTTACGAGCAGTACTTC. This sequence encodes CASSSTDISLPYEQYF.

This clonotype was seen ten or more times. V is TRBV7-8 and J is TRBJ2-3; D is possibly TRBD1 or TRBD2 (5 bases each). The ends were cut back, 5 bases at V and 5 bases at J, with 14 bases in the middle. The CDR3 has 14 amino acids. Germline-derived CDR1 and CDR2 are SGHVS and FQNEAQ. The CDR3 nucleotides read TGTGCCAGCAGCCTACCTAATGGGGGAGATACGCAGTATTTT. Translated, it gives CASSLPNGGDTQYF.

This clonotype has a handful of counts. The CDR3 is CASSLGHGQTNYGYTF. In DNA form, the CDR3 reads TGTGCCAGCAGCTTGGGCCACGGACAGACTAACTATGGCTACACCTTC. The J gene is TRBJ1-2, the V gene TRBV5-5; tentative D call: TRBD1 (6 bases). Trimming stripped 0 bases from V and 0 bases from J, with 12 bases between. The CDR3 has 16 residues. Per the germline V gene, CDR1 is SGHKS and CDR2 is YYEKEE (reference sequence).

To note about this clonotype: The junction shows a germline mismatch at one end, possibly a read error. The chain joins TRBV10-3 to TRBJ2-1; either TRBD1 or TRBD2 may supply D (7 bases each). The CDR3 is 14 amino acids. Germline CDR1 reads ENHRY; CDR2 reads SYGVKD. The CDR3 nucleotides read TGTGCCGTCAGGGGGGGTCCCAATTCGAATGAGCAGTTCTTC. This codes for CAVRGGPNSNEQFF.

This clonotype was counted only a few times. V usage is TRBV18 and J usage is TRBJ2-2, with D perhaps matching TRBD1 or TRBD2 (6 bases each). Germline-derived CDR1 and CDR2 are KGHSH and LQKENI. The CDR3 loop spans 16 amino acids. V gave up 2 bases and J gave up 4 bases, with 14 bases separating them. As DNA, the CDR3 is TGTGCCAGCTCACCAGGACCGGGGGCGACCACCGGGGAGCTGTTTTTT. The encoded protein is CASSPGPGATTGELFF. The variable domain in full, with the rest retrieved from reference TRBV18 and TRBJ2-2, is NAGVMQNPRHLVRRRGQEARLRCSPMKGHSHVYWYRQLPEEGLKFMVYLQKENIIDESGMPKERFSAEFPKEGPSILRIQQVVRGDSAAYFCASSPGPGATTGELFFGEGSRLTVL.